The next 25 T cell receptor beta chains were all read from a single sample in a study of regulatory T cells in long-lasting Graves disease. Through Arm-PCR of CDR3 regions and iRepertoire HTBI primers, TCR beta libraries were built. One entry per CDR3 protein, called by TCRdb with MiXCR from the multiplex PCR reads. The data show 400,000 to 500,000 distinct CDR3 sequences, with just under 15% seen just once and approximately 16% held by the top ten. Indicated time point: newly diagnosed GD, antithyroid drugs for less than 3 months. With RNA extracted from PBMCs as input, the TCR library was made. This sample was shared with a second study, whose subject was T cells in Graves' hyperthyroidism and ophthalmopathy.

Sequencing was performed on peripheral blood mononuclear cells (PBMCs), taken at new diagnosis, from a patient treated with antithyroid drugs. The receptors originated from a woman between 25 and 40 years old with Graves disease.

This clonotype has ten or more counts. This chain joins TRBV6-2 or TRBV6-3 and TRBJ2-1; tentatively, D is TRBD1 (5 bases). Trimming removed 7 bases from V and 3 bases from J, with 16 bases in between. CDR1 and CDR2 (germline): MNHEY, SVGEGT. The CDR3 loop spans 15 amino acids. The CDR3 here is CASTRDSRSYNEQFF. DNA of the CDR3: TGTGCCAGCACCCGAGACAGTCGAAGCTACAATGAGCAGTTCTTC.

This clonotype showed up just a few times. The V and J genes are TRBV10-2 and TRBJ2-5; D tentatively reads TRBD1 or TRBD2 (6 bases each). With 6 bases removed from V and 5 bases from J, the gap between germline ends came to 22 bases. CDR1 and CDR2 (germline): WSHSY, SAAADI. CDR3 length: 16 amino acids. The CDR3 nucleotides read TGCGCCAGCAGCCTCCCCCGAGGGGGAGGAGGGGAGACCCAGTACTTC. It codes for CASSLPRGGGGETQYF.

The chain employs TRBV2 and TRBJ1-2, with a tentative D call TRBD1 (6 bases). With 4 bases removed from V and 4 bases from J, the gap between germline ends came to 16 bases. CDR1 is SNHLY, CDR2 FYNNEI, per germline. The CDR3 has 15 residues. In DNA, the CDR3 is TGTGCCAGCAGTGGAGATGTGGGGGGCGGCTATGGCTACACCTTC. Translation gives CASSGDVGGGYGYTF.

CDR3 bases: TGTGCCAGCAGTTACGCTGCCAGTGCCGGGACGTCCTATAATTCACCCCTCCACTTT. Translating gives CASSYAASAGTSYNSPLHF. The chain links TRBV6-5 to TRBJ1-6, with a possible D match to TRBD1 (5 bases). Trimming left V 2 bases short and J 1 base short, with 18 bases between. This CDR3 is built from 19 residues. In germline, CDR1 is MNHEY, CDR2 SVGAGI.

This clonotype appeared a single time. This could be a read error, since a much larger clone is one nucleotide away. The V and J genes are TRBV11-2 and TRBJ2-2, with D possibly TRBD1 on 5 matching bases. CDR1 is SGHAT and CDR2 is FQNNGV in the germline V gene. The CDR3 length is 13 residues. CDR3 DNA sequence: TGTGCCGGCAGCCCAGGGTTGCCCGGGGAGCTGTTTTTT. Translated, it gives CAGSPGLPGELFF.

At least ten counts were recorded for this clonotype. The J gene is TRBJ2-2, the V gene TRBV7-9, with D possibly matching TRBD1 (6 bases). With 7 bases removed from V and 6 bases from J, the gap between germline ends came to 12 bases. Germline V gene sequence: CDR1 SEHNR, CDR2 FQNEAQ (reference sequence). The CDR3 is 13 amino acids. CDR3 in amino acids: CASTRKGAGELFF. In DNA form, the CDR3 reads TGTGCCAGCACCAGAAAGGGGGCCGGGGAGCTGTTTTTT.

This clonotype occurred many times. Here the CDR3 reads CSAAKSKRSLSYNEQFF. In nucleotides, the CDR3 is TGCAGTGCGGCGAAAAGTAAGCGTTCCCTCTCCTACAATGAGCAGTTCTTC. The rearrangement joins TRBV20-1 to TRBJ2-1; D uncertain. CDR3 length equals 17 residues. V gave up 6 bases and J gave up 0 bases, with 21 bases separating them. CDR1 DFQATT and CDR2 SNEGSKA come from the germline V gene (reference sequence).

This clonotype was picked up many times. The rearrangement links TRBV30 to TRBJ2-2, with D possibly being TRBD2 (6 bases). V was shortened by 4 bases and J by 7 bases, with 7 bases between the two germline ends. Germline loops: CDR1 GTSNPN, CDR2 SVGIG (reference sequence). The CDR3 covers 11 residues. The CDR3 here is CAWTEGGELFF. The CDR3 DNA reads TGTGCCTGGACGGAGGGCGGGGAGCTGTTTTTT.

This clonotype was counted many times. This chain connects TRBV11-2 to TRBJ2-3; D unresolved. Germline V CDR1 and CDR2: SGHAT, FQNNGV. The CDR3 is made up of 16 amino acids. The germline V and J ends were trimmed by 3 bases and 2 bases, with 15 bases remaining between them. CDR3 in amino acids: CASSLFNGRSTDTQYF. CDR3 nucleotide sequence: TGTGCCAGCAGCTTGTTTAACGGGCGATCCACAGATACGCAGTATTTT.

This clonotype was counted at least ten times. The chain uses TRBV5-1 and TRBJ2-1, with a tentative D call TRBD2 (5 bases). Per the germline V gene, CDR1 is SGHRS and CDR2 is YFSETQ. The CDR3 loop spans 15 amino acids. V lost 0 bases to trimming and J lost 5 bases, with 12 bases between them. CDR3 DNA sequence: TGCGCCAGCAGCTTGGAGGACTTCAGTGACAATGAGCAGTTCTTC. It encodes CASSLEDFSDNEQFF.

In its sample, this clonotype was seen many times. The V call is TRBV7-8, the J call TRBJ2-7; D is possibly TRBD1 or TRBD2 (5 bases each). The CDR3 length is 13 residues. Germline CDR1 SGHVS, CDR2 FQNEAQ. V lost 1 base to trimming and J lost 6 bases, with 10 bases between them. DNA of the CDR3: TGTGCCAGCAGCTTAGGGGACGGGTTCGAGCAGTACTTC. It yields the protein CASSLGDGFEQYF.

V and J are TRBV4-2 and TRBJ2-2, with D perhaps matching TRBD2 (6 bases). Per the germline V gene, CDR1 is LGHNA and CDR2 is YNFKEQ. The V and J ends lost 2 bases and 8 bases respectively, with 15 bases between them. There are 15 residues in the CDR3. The CDR3: CASSQRDFPEGELFF. In DNA form, the CDR3 reads TGTGCCAGCAGCCAACGGGACTTTCCTGAGGGGGAGCTGTTTTTT.

This clonotype was found many times. V is TRBV6-5 and J is TRBJ2-1; 10 bases are a match to TRBD2. After removal of 4 bases from V and 6 bases from J, the junction contained 0 bases not matched to a gene. The CDR3 contains 13 residues. The germline gives CDR1 MNHEY, CDR2 SVGAGI. The CDR3 DNA reads as TGTGCCAGCAGTTGGACTAGCGGCAATGAGCAGTTCTTC. It codes for CASSWTSGNEQFF.

This clonotype was seen many times. The CDR3 spells CASSLPDYNEQFF. CDR3 DNA: TGTGCCAGCAGTTTGCCAGATTACAATGAGCAGTTCTTC. The chain has TRBV28 and TRBJ2-1; D ambiguous. This CDR3 region has 13 residues. Looked up from germline, CDR1 is MDHEN and CDR2 is SYDVKM. V was cut by 3 bases and J by 4 bases, with 7 bases left in between.

In this sample, this clonotype turned up a few times. The gene calls are TRBV7-9 and TRBJ2-7, with D unclear. Trimming pared 7 bases from V and 2 bases from J, leaving 12 bases between. This CDR3 comprises 13 residues. Germline V gene sequence: CDR1 SEHNR, CDR2 FQNEAQ (reference sequence). The CDR3 here is CASTQEAPYEQYF. CDR3 coding DNA: TGTGCCAGCACCCAGGAAGCCCCCTACGAGCAGTACTTC.

V usage is TRBV30 and J usage is TRBJ1-2, with D unresolved. The germline V gene encodes CDR1 GTSNPN and CDR2 SVGIG (reference sequence). With 4 bases removed from V and 1 base from J, the gap between germline ends came to 10 bases. The CDR3 runs 13 residues. CDR3 nucleotide sequence: TGTGCCTGGACGGGCGGCTTTAACTATGGCTACACCTTC. It codes for CAWTGGFNYGYTF.

The CDR3 DNA reads TGTGCCAGCAGCCAATATAACGGGGCGTATCCGGGGGCCGAAGGCTACACCTTC. This sequence encodes CASSQYNGAYPGAEGYTF. The V call is TRBV3-1, the J call TRBJ1-2, with D perhaps matching TRBD1 (6 bases). This CDR3 contains 18 residues. V was clipped by 2 bases and J by 8 bases, with 27 bases between them. Per germline, CDR1 LGHDT and CDR2 YNNKEL (reference sequence).

In its sample, this clonotype was seen many times. This CDR3 is CATSDIPPGTGSSYNEQFF. The CDR3 coding sequence is TGTGCCACCAGTGATATTCCTCCCGGGACTGGGAGCTCCTACAATGAGCAGTTCTTC. The genes are TRBV24-1 and TRBJ2-1; the D gene is possibly TRBD2 (6 bases). CDR3 size: 19 residues. Between the trimmed V and J ends, which lost 3 bases and 0 bases, there was a span of 20 bases. The V gene's germline CDR1 is KGHDR and CDR2 SFDVKD.

This clonotype was observed at least ten times. The chain couples TRBV30 to TRBJ1-2; D is ambiguous. The CDR3 loop spans 11 amino acids. Trimming took 0 bases from V and 8 from J, leaving 7 bases between them. Germline assignment: CDR1 GTSNPN and CDR2 SVGIG (reference sequence). CDR3 residues: CAWSVRGGYTF. CDR3 bases: TGTGCCTGGAGTGTACGCGGGGGCTACACCTTC.

This clonotype was picked up a small number of times. This rearrangement joins TRBV12-3 or TRBV12-4 to TRBJ2-7; the match to TRBD1 covers 11 bases. The CDR3 consists of 15 residues. The trim removed 5 bases at V and 6 bases at J, leaving 9 bases unmatched. The CDR3 loop reads CASSRSGTGGTEQYF. In DNA form, the CDR3 reads TGTGCCAGCAGTCGTAGCGGGACAGGGGGTACCGAGCAGTACTTC.

This clonotype appeared many times. This sequence joins TRBV4-1 and TRBJ2-7; D remains ambiguous. CDR1 is MGHRA, CDR2 YSYEKL, per germline. This CDR3 contains 13 residues. Trimming stripped 5 bases from V and 4 bases from J, with 12 bases between. The CDR3 sequence is CASSSGFLYEQYF. In nucleotides, the CDR3 is TGCGCCAGCAGCTCTGGGTTCCTGTACGAGCAGTACTTC.

The V gene is TRBV27, the J gene TRBJ1-2, with D maybe TRBD1 (5 bases). Germline V gives CDR1 MNHEY, CDR2 SMNVEV (reference sequence). Trimming pared 2 bases from V and 5 bases from J, leaving 15 bases between. The CDR3 consists of 15 residues. This CDR3 is CASSLAQENRYGYTF. The CDR3 region has the DNA TGTGCCAGCAGTTTAGCACAGGAGAACCGATATGGCTACACCTTC.

This clonotype was counted ten times or more. This sequence joins TRBV18 and TRBJ2-1; weak D call: TRBD1 (6 bases). The CDR3 consists of 15 residues. V was clipped by 8 bases and J by 5 bases, with 19 bases between them. Looked up from germline, CDR1 is KGHSH and CDR2 is LQKENI. The CDR3 reads CASTTSGAWDNEQFF. CDR3 coding DNA: TGTGCCAGCACGACTTCAGGGGCATGGGACAATGAGCAGTTCTTC.

Many counts were recorded for this clonotype. The chain is built from TRBV7-3 and TRBJ2-3; the D is unclear. Per germline, CDR1 SGHTA and CDR2 FQGTGA. Trimming shortened V by 0 bases and J by 2 bases, and 6 bases separated the two germline ends. CDR3 size: 14 residues. The chain's CDR3 is CASSLTPYTDTQYF. The CDR3 DNA reads as TGTGCCAGCAGCTTAACTCCTTACACAGATACGCAGTATTTT.

The chain uses TRBV30 and TRBJ1-2; perhaps TRBD1 as D (5 bases). In germline, CDR1 is GTSNPN, CDR2 SVGIG (reference sequence). The CDR3 has 16 residues. Trimming stripped 0 bases from V and 4 bases from J, with 18 bases between. The CDR3 DNA reads as TGTGCCTGGAGTGTAAGCAGGCTTGAAAGGGGCTATGGCTACACCTTC. Protein: CAWSVSRLERGYGYTF. The whole variable domain, remainder taken from reference TRBV30 and TRBJ1-2, is SQTIHQWPATLVQPVGSPLSLECTVEGTSNPNLYWYRQAAGRGLQLLFYSVGIGQISSEVPQNLSASRPQDRQFILSSKKLLLSDSGFYLCAWSVSRLERGYGYTFGSGTRLTVV.